This T cell receptor beta chain was captured in a study of metastatic and nonmetastatic thyroid tumors. The overall study: A comparison of repertoires was made across blood and tumor or nodule tissue from malignant and benign thyroid patients.

The junction had 5 bases not matched to a gene; V was cut back by 6 bases and J by 0 bases. This CDR3 has 15 residues. This clone came up many times. Its antigen is currently unknown. All patients were untreated before thyroid surgery. Original data processing: CDR3 was compared across clinicopathological groups, and the resulting differences were used to build a distant-metastasis classifier for papillary thyroid cancer. Via MiXCR, TCRdb re-called the PCR reads. The authors' filters were not applied to this entry. The sample has 15,000 or so clones; approximately 23% are singletons. General study results and limits: Versus benign nodules, malignant thyroid tumors reportedly had significantly higher TCR beta diversity, in blood and tumor.

The rearrangement joins TRBV12-3 or TRBV12-4 to TRBJ1-5; TRBD1 agrees at 7 bases. The clonotype was recovered from a female donor with papillary thyroid cancer or a benign thyroid nodule (not recorded which). Some clones in this sample may be carry-over from other donors' samples. The sequenced sample consisted of tumor tissue. The CDR3 here is CASRRDSFSNQPQHF. The CDR3 coding sequence is TGTGCCAGCAGGAGGGACAGCTTTAGCAATCAGCCCCAGCATTTT.